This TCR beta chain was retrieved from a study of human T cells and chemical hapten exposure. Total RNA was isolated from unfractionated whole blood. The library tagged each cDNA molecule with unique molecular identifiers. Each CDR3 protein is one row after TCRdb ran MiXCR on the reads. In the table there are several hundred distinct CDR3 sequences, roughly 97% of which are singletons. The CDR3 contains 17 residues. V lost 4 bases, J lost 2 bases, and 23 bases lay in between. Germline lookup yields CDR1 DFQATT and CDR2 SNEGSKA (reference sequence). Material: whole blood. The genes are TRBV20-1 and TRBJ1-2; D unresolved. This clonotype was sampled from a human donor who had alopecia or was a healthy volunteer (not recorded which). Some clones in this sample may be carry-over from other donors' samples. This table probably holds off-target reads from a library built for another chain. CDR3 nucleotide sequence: TGCAGTGCTAAACTTGGTACCTTCCTGGGCCCAAACTATGGCTACACCTTC. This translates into CSAKLGTFLGPNYGYTF.